This TCR beta chain was sequenced for a study of read filtering for tumor transcriptome and immune sequencing. The CDR3 contains 16 residues. CDR1 and CDR2 from the germline V gene are SQVTM and ANQGSEA. Molecular barcoded adaptors covering alpha/delta and beta/gamma chains were used on approximately 400 ng RNA. Each CDR3 protein gets one entry after TCRdb re-called the reads with MiXCR. Among about 57,000 distinct CDR3 sequences listed, under 25% were seen once. As concerns this clonotype: One end of the junction varies from germline; a read error may be responsible.

This receptor was identified in a donor aged 40 or older with multiple myeloma. The chain couples TRBV29-1 to TRBJ2-1; D possibly corresponds to TRBD1 (6 bases). Specimen: a population of CD138-negative cells sorted from bone marrow. CDR3 DNA sequence: TGCAGTGTTGAAGATCCCGGGACAAGCTCCTACAATGAGCCGTTCTTC. Its translation is CSVEDPGTSSYNEPFF.